Shown below are 25 T cell receptor beta chains from a single sample sequenced in a study of T cell responses to AZD1222 COVID-19 vaccine. Clones were sequenced by immunoSEQ multiplex PCR, and TCRdb holds only the in-frame ones, with some missing. This sample carries 120,000 to 150,000 clones, approximately 94% of them seen once, and the ten largest clones take approximately 2%. Here the sequenced sample was peripheral blood, taken on day 0 of AZD1222 vaccination. These receptors were obtained from an adult in good health.

This rearrangement joins TRBV2 to TRBJ1-1; no firm D call. The germline V and J ends were trimmed by 7 bases and 1 base, with 10 bases remaining between them. The CDR3 covers 13 residues. Germline V gene sequence: CDR1 SNHLY, CDR2 FYNNEI. In DNA form, the CDR3 reads TGTGCCAGCATCCCCGGCAGGAACACTGAAGCTTTCTTT. Translation gives CASIPGRNTEAFF. Full variable domain (outside the CDR3, taken from reference TRBV2 and TRBJ1-1): EPEVTQTPSHQVTQMGQEVILRCVPISNHLYFYWYRQILGQKVEFLVSFYNNEISEKSEIFDDQFSVERPDGSNFTLKIRSTKLEDSAMYFCASIPGRNTEAFFGQGTRLTVV.

The chain combines TRBV19 with TRBJ1-2; D may be TRBD1 (5 bases). Trimming left V 7 bases short and J 6 bases short, with 24 bases between. Germline CDR1 and CDR2: LNHDA and SQIVND (reference sequence). The CDR3 contains 16 residues. CDR3 loop: CASTFPQRQRGHGYTF. The CDR3 DNA follows: TGTGCCAGTACCTTCCCTCAACGACAGAGGGGCCATGGCTACACCTTC.

The CDR3 loop is CASSLGGSAGELFF. DNA for the CDR3: TGTGCCAGCAGCTTAGGGGGTTCCGCCGGGGAGCTGTTTTTT. V usage is TRBV7-9 and J usage is TRBJ2-2; D remains ambiguous. V was cut by 1 base and J by 6 bases, with 9 bases left in between. CDR1 is SEHNR, CDR2 FQNEAQ, per germline (reference sequence). The CDR3 sequence is 14 residues long.

The CDR3 DNA reads TGTGCCAGCAGCGTAGCTGTGCTAGCGCTAACGGATGAGCAGTTCTTC. Translating it yields CASSVAVLALTDEQFF. The V and J genes are TRBV9 and TRBJ2-1, with TRBD2 as a possible D gene (6 bases). Germline values: CDR1 SGDLS, CDR2 YYNGEE. Trimming shortened V by 0 bases and J by 8 bases, and 18 bases separated the two germline ends. This CDR3 has 16 amino acids.

J is TRBJ1-2 and V is TRBV25-1; 7 bases are a match to TRBD1. CDR1 and CDR2 (germline): MGHDK, SYGVNS. V shed 1 base and J 10 bases; nucleotides not matched to a gene: 9. CDR3 length: 14 amino acids. The CDR3 DNA reads TGTGCCAGCAGTGAATTAGACAGGGAAAGTCCCTACACCTTC. Translated: CASSELDRESPYTF.

The chain has TRBV4-2 and TRBJ2-1; D is unresolved. V was cut by 4 bases and J by 0 bases, with 10 bases left in between. Germline V CDR1 and CDR2: LGHNA, YNFKEQ. The CDR3 totals 15 residues. CDR3 nucleotides: TGTGCCAGCAGCCGTACCAGTACCTCCTACAATGAGCAGTTCTTC. Translated, it gives CASSRTSTSYNEQFF.

V gene TRBV10-2 combines with J gene TRBJ2-1, with D unclear. Trimming left V 6 bases short and J 3 bases short, with 6 bases between. This CDR3 spans 12 amino acids. CDR1 and CDR2 from the germline V gene are WSHSY and SAAADI. CDR3 sequence (DNA): TGCGCCAGCAGGGGTGTCTACAATGAGCAGTTCTTC. Translated, it gives CASRGVYNEQFF.

The CDR3 loop is CASVSRGGGYTF. The CDR3 DNA follows: TGTGCCAGCGTATCCAGGGGAGGTGGCTACACCTTC. The genes are TRBV11-2 and TRBJ1-2, with D possibly being TRBD1 (6 bases). This CDR3 is 12 amino acids long. Per the germline V gene, CDR1 is SGHAT and CDR2 is FQNNGV. The V end was cut by 8 bases, the J end by 7 bases, with 14 bases between.

This sequence joins TRBV19 and TRBJ1-2; 11 bases line up with TRBD1. The germline V gene encodes CDR1 LNHDA and CDR2 SQIVND (reference sequence). The CDR3 consists of 15 residues. The trim removed 6 bases at V and 5 bases at J, leaving 8 bases unmatched. The CDR3 nucleotides read TGTGCCAGTAGAACCGGACAGGGGGCAAGGTATGGCTACACCTTC. Translating gives CASRTGQGARYGYTF.

The V call is TRBV5-1, the J call TRBJ1-1; D is unresolved. CDR3 length: 15 residues. The germline V and J ends were trimmed by 3 bases and 1 base, with 13 bases remaining between them. Germline V CDR1 and CDR2: SGHRS, YFSETQ. CDR3 nucleotides: TGCGCCAGCAGCTCCACCCGGGAGGCGAACACTGAAGCTTTCTTT. Translated, it gives CASSSTREANTEAFF. The full variable domain, completed using reference TRBV5-1 and TRBJ1-1, is KAGVTQTPRYLIKTRGQQVTLSCSPISGHRSVSWYQQTPGQGLQFLFEYFSETQRNKGNFPGRFSGRQFSNSRSEMNVSTLELGDSALYLCASSSTREANTEAFFGQGTRLTVV.

The V gene is TRBV11-1, the J gene TRBJ2-5; D is ambiguous. In germline, CDR1 is SGHAT, CDR2 FQDESV (reference sequence). Deletions cut 3 bases from V and 1 base from J, with 9 bases between. The CDR3 contains 14 residues. The CDR3 loop reads CASSFGRTQETQYF. In nucleotides, the CDR3 is TGTGCCAGCAGCTTTGGCAGGACCCAAGAGACCCAGTACTTC.

The J gene is TRBJ2-7, the V gene TRBV5-1, with D possibly TRBD2 on 7 matching bases. The V gene's germline CDR1 is SGHRS and CDR2 YFSETQ. V was pared by 4 bases and J by 6 bases, with 8 bases between. The CDR3 contains 11 residues. The CDR3 loop reads CASSGGAEQYF. The CDR3 bases are TGCGCCAGCAGCGGGGGGGCCGAGCAGTACTTC. Based on the CDR3 plus reference TRBV5-1 and TRBJ2-7, the full variable domain is KAGVTQTPRYLIKTRGQQVTLSCSPISGHRSVSWYQQTPGQGLQFLFEYFSETQRNKGNFPGRFSGRQFSNSRSEMNVSTLELGDSALYLCASSGGAEQYFGPGTRLTVT.

The V gene is TRBV2, the J gene TRBJ2-7; the match to TRBD1 covers 9 bases. V shed 5 bases, J shed 6 bases, and the junction held 14 bases outside the gene matches. The germline V gene has CDR1 SNHLY and CDR2 FYNNEI. The CDR3 covers 16 residues. This CDR3 reads CASSKDSGQGIGEQYF. The CDR3 coding sequence is TGTGCCAGCAGTAAAGATTCGGGACAGGGAATAGGCGAGCAGTACTTC.

The chain combines TRBV6-5 with TRBJ1-1; D might be TRBD1 (5 bases). This CDR3 comprises 13 residues. Germline loops: CDR1 MNHEY, CDR2 SVGAGI. Trimming cost V 10 bases and J 3 bases, with 15 bases left between them. CDR3 bases: TGTGCCACCGGGGGGGTCGTGGACACTGAAGCTTTCTTT. Protein sequence: CATGGVVDTEAFF.

V usage is TRBV7-9 and J usage is TRBJ1-5, with a possible D match to TRBD1 (6 bases). Germline V gene data show CDR1 as SEHNR and CDR2 as FQNEAQ (reference sequence). This CDR3 contains 16 residues. The V and J ends lost 5 bases and 0 bases respectively, with 14 bases between them. Here the CDR3 reads CASSHGQQYSNQPQHF. The CDR3 DNA follows: TGTGCCAGCAGCCACGGACAGCAATATAGCAATCAGCCCCAGCATTTT.

The chain carries TRBV25-1 and TRBJ1-1; 8 bases align to TRBD1. This CDR3 region has 14 residues. CDR1 is MGHDK, CDR2 SYGVNS, per germline. V lost 5 bases, J lost 7 bases, and 9 bases stayed unmatched. In nucleotides, the CDR3 is TGTGCCAGCAGTTTAACAGGGGGGGTGGTTGAAGCTTTCTTT. Translating gives CASSLTGGVVEAFF.

The rearrangement joins TRBV27 to TRBJ2-3; the match to TRBD2 covers 12 bases. This CDR3 contains 16 residues. Losses at the gene ends were 6 bases for V and 5 bases for J; bases not matched to a gene: 9. Per germline, CDR1 MNHEY and CDR2 SMNVEV (reference sequence). CDR3 region: CASRARLAGAVDTQYF. DNA for the CDR3: TGTGCCAGCAGAGCACGACTAGCGGGAGCGGTAGATACGCAGTATTTT.

About this clone itself: This same CDR3 is encoded by further DNA sequences in the sample. The V gene is TRBV7-9, the J gene TRBJ2-1; 11 bases align to TRBD2. CDR1 and CDR2 (germline): SEHNR, FQNEAQ (reference sequence). The CDR3 runs to 16 residues. The trim removed 0 bases at V and 4 bases at J, leaving 2 bases unmatched. The CDR3 coding sequence is TGTGCCAGCAGCTTAGCACTAGCGGGAGCGTACAATGAGCAGTTCTTC. Its translation is CASSLALAGAYNEQFF.

This chain links TRBV19 with TRBJ2-7, with D possibly matching TRBD1 (6 bases). V was cut by 6 bases and J by 0 bases, with 12 bases left in between. CDR3 size: 14 residues. Germline-derived CDR1 and CDR2 are LNHDA and SQIVND (reference sequence). Here the CDR3 DNA reads TGTGCCAGTAGGGGACATTCTCTCTCCTACGAGCAGTACTTC. Translating gives CASRGHSLSYEQYF.

The chain recombines TRBV15 with TRBJ2-3; tentatively, D is TRBD1 or TRBD2 (5 bases each). CDR3 size: 18 residues. Trimming took 0 bases from V and 0 from J, leaving 16 bases between them. The germline V gene has CDR1 LNHNV and CDR2 YYDKDF (reference sequence). The CDR3 loop reads CATSRDWGTVTSTDTQYF. CDR3 sequence (DNA): TGTGCCACCAGCAGAGATTGGGGGACGGTCACTAGCACAGATACGCAGTATTTT.

The chain links TRBV7-9 to TRBJ2-5; D gene uncertain. The CDR3 spans 13 residues. CDR1 is SEHNR, CDR2 FQNEAQ, per germline (reference sequence). Between the trimmed V and J ends, which lost 5 bases and 7 bases, there was a span of 14 bases. CDR3 amino acids: CASSRELSGTQYF. The CDR3 nucleotides are TGTGCCAGCAGCCGAGAACTGTCGGGGACCCAGTACTTC.

The rearrangement links TRBV10-1 to TRBJ1-1; TRBD1 matches 10 bases. Germline V gene data show CDR1 as WNHNN and CDR2 as SYGVQD (reference sequence). Trimming at V came to 5 bases and at J to 5 bases, leaving 5 bases not matched to a gene. The CDR3 covers 14 residues. The CDR3 bases are TGCGCCAGCAGTACAGACAGGGGGCGGACTGAAGCTTTCTTT. It encodes CASSTDRGRTEAFF.

The V gene is TRBV3-1 (or the pseudogene TRBV3-2), the J gene TRBJ1-2; D is perhaps TRBD1 (5 bases). Germline loops: CDR1 LGHDT, CDR2 YNNKEL (reference sequence). V lost 0 bases and J lost 4, with 15 bases in between. This CDR3 comprises 16 residues. CDR3 coding DNA: TGTGCCAGCAGCCAAGATATGCGGGGGGTAACCTATGGCTACACCTTC. It encodes CASSQDMRGVTYGYTF.

The chain has TRBV5-1 and TRBJ1-1, with D maybe TRBD1 (5 bases). CDR3 length: 14 amino acids. The germline V and J ends were trimmed by 4 bases and 5 bases, with 15 bases remaining between them. CDR1 and CDR2 from the germline V gene are SGHRS and YFSETQ. The CDR3 bases are TGCGCCAGCAGCCCCCCGGGGGGGGGAACTGAAGCTTTCTTT. Protein: CASSPPGGGTEAFF.

The chain recombines TRBV24-1 with TRBJ1-1, with D perhaps TRBD1 (5 bases). The germline V gene encodes CDR1 KGHDR and CDR2 SFDVKD. V lost 0 bases and J lost 3, with 13 bases in between. The CDR3 loop spans 16 amino acids. CDR3 coding DNA: TGTGCCACCAGTGATTTGAGAGGGGACCTGGACACTGAAGCTTTCTTT. Its translation: CATSDLRGDLDTEAFF.